One and the same sample provided the 14 T cell receptor beta chains below, sequenced in a study of T cell changes during pregnancy in multiple sclerosis (dated by TCRdb to the late 2010s). The library was built by means of the immunoSEQ multiplex PCR assay. TCRdb mirrors the immuneACCESS table, restricted to in-frame sequences. Some clones are absent from its copies; in checked studies, under half trace to an unresolved V gene, and the reason for the others is unknown. This sample has about 40,000 clones in its table, and more than 85% of those were observed once. Of the sample, about 7.8% is held by the ten largest clones. Sequenced here: CD8+ T cells from peripheral blood mononuclear cells, sampled before pregnancy. The receptor source for this set is a female donor with multiple sclerosis, enrolled in a pregnancy study.

This clone has a single count. This chain joins TRBV7-2 and TRBJ2-7; 8 bases are a match to TRBD2. J was trimmed by 6 bases and V by 6 bases; bases with no gene match: 10. CDR1 and CDR2 (germline): SGHTA, FQGNSA. The CDR3 is 14 residues long. CDR3 in amino acids: CASSVGGRLAEQYF. The CDR3, as DNA: TGTGCCAGCAGTGTTGGCGGGAGGCTAGCCGAGCAGTACTTC.

The rearrangement joins TRBV19 to TRBJ2-3; 7 positions agree with TRBD2. This CDR3 has 20 amino acids. Trimming at V came to 5 bases and at J to 2 bases, leaving 22 bases not matched to a gene. CDR1 and CDR2 from the germline V gene are LNHDA and SQIVND (reference sequence). CDR3 nucleotide sequence: TGTGCCAGTAGTCCCGCGGGAAGCGGGATACTTCCTACGATCACAGATACGCAGTATTTT. Protein: CASSPAGSGILPTITDTQYF.

This sequence joins TRBV30 and TRBJ2-5, with D perhaps matching TRBD2 (6 bases). V lost 0 bases and J lost 5, with 19 bases in between. The CDR3 extends over 16 amino acids. CDR1 GTSNPN and CDR2 SVGIG come from the germline V gene (reference sequence). This CDR3 is CAWSVLGGAGWETQYF. For the CDR3, the DNA is TGTGCCTGGAGTGTACTGGGGGGAGCAGGATGGGAGACCCAGTACTTC.

The chain links TRBV7-9 to TRBJ2-5; 10 positions agree with TRBD2. Trimming cost V 5 bases and J 5 bases; bases outside gene matches: 8. The CDR3 totals 15 residues. The germline CDR1 and CDR2 sequences are SEHNR and FQNEAQ (reference sequence). CDR3 sequence reads: CASSHPGLASETQYF. The CDR3, as DNA: TGTGCCAGCAGCCACCCGGGACTAGCGTCGGAGACCCAGTACTTC.

The chain combines TRBV2 with TRBJ2-1; TRBD2 matches at 7 bases. The CDR3 length is 16 residues. Trimming removed 2 bases from V and 8 bases from J; junction bases left unmatched: 12. Per germline, CDR1 SNHLY and CDR2 FYNNEI. Written as DNA, the CDR3 is TGTGCCAGCAGTGAAACTAGCGACCTCATCCAGGATGAGCAGTTCTTC. Its protein product is CASSETSDLIQDEQFF. Drawing the rest from reference TRBV2 and TRBJ2-1, the complete variable domain is EPEVTQTPSHQVTQMGQEVILRCVPISNHLYFYWYRQILGQKVEFLVSFYNNEISEKSEIFDDQFSVERPDGSNFTLKIRSTKLEDSAMYFCASSETSDLIQDEQFFGPGTRLTVL.

The genes are TRBV20-1 and TRBJ2-4, with D maybe TRBD1 (6 bases). V was shortened by 5 bases and J by 12 bases, with 14 bases between the two germline ends. This CDR3 is 11 amino acids long. The germline CDR1 and CDR2 sequences are DFQATT and SNEGSKA (reference sequence). CDR3 region: CSAEETGYQYF. The CDR3 nucleotides read TGCAGTGCTGAAGAGACAGGCTATCAGTACTTC.

This clone has only one observation. The chain carries TRBV5-1 and TRBJ2-1, with 9 bases aligning to TRBD2. V lost 4 bases and J lost 2; bases outside the gene matches: 4. CDR3 size: 15 residues. The germline gives CDR1 SGHRS, CDR2 YFSETQ. The CDR3 sequence is CASSRREGAYNEQFF. For the CDR3, the DNA is TGCGCCAGCAGCCGGCGGGAGGGGGCCTACAATGAGCAGTTCTTC.

This chain uses TRBV7-2 with TRBJ2-1, with 13 bases matching TRBD2. The ends lost 4 bases at V and 0 bases at J; junction bases unmatched: 6. There are 18 residues in the CDR3. CDR1 and CDR2 from the germline V gene are SGHTA and FQGNSA. The CDR3 region has the DNA TGTGCCAGCAGCTCGGGACTAGCGGGGCACTACTCCTACAATGAGCAGTTCTTC. Protein product: CASSSGLAGHYSYNEQFF. Together with reference TRBV7-2 and TRBJ2-1, the CDR3 gives the full variable domain: GAGVSQSPSNKVTEKGKDVELRCDPISGHTALYWYRQSLGQGLEFLIYFQGNSAPDKSGLPSDRFSAERTGGSVSTLTIQRTQQEDSAVYLCASSSGLAGHYSYNEQFFGPGTRLTVL.

The chain links TRBV29-1 to TRBJ1-1, with unresolved D. Trimming cost V 0 bases and J 6 bases, with 8 bases left between them. This CDR3 is built from 12 residues. Germline CDR1 reads SQVTM; CDR2 reads ANQGSEA. The CDR3 sequence is CSVEDMEAEAFF. Here the CDR3 DNA reads TGCAGCGTTGAAGATATGGAGGCTGAAGCTTTCTTT.

This rearrangement joins TRBV2 to TRBJ2-5; D is uncertain. Per the germline V gene, CDR1 is SNHLY and CDR2 is FYNNEI. This CDR3 has 14 amino acids. The germline V and J ends were trimmed by 0 bases and 5 bases, with 10 bases remaining between them. This CDR3 is CASSEAFRWETQYF. The CDR3 coding sequence is TGTGCCAGCAGTGAAGCATTCAGGTGGGAGACCCAGTACTTC.

The chain links TRBV21-1 to TRBJ2-1; the D call TRBD2 from the table was never checked on the DNA. TRBV21-1 is an annotated pseudogene. The length of the CDR3 is 15 residues. The CDR3 spells CASSFANRAGNEQFF. The DNA of the CDR3 is TGTGCCAGCAGCTTTGCTAACCGGGCGGGTAATGAGCAGTTCTTC.

The rearrangement uses TRBV2 and TRBJ1-5; D unresolved. V was cut by 6 bases and J by 2 bases, with 8 bases left in between. The CDR3 contains 13 residues. Per germline, CDR1 SNHLY and CDR2 FYNNEI. CDR3 residues: CASRDWGNQPQHF. The CDR3 DNA reads as TGTGCCAGCAGAGACTGGGGCAATCAGCCCCAGCATTTT.

J is TRBJ2-7 and V is TRBV6-1; TRBD2 aligns across 7 bases. In germline, CDR1 is MNHNS, CDR2 SASEGT. The CDR3 extends over 13 amino acids. V shed 7 bases and J 5 bases; nucleotides not matched to a gene: 8. The CDR3 spells CASNWRESNEQYF. CDR3 nucleotides: TGTGCCAGCAATTGGCGGGAGTCCAACGAGCAGTACTTC.

This clone was observed once. Here the CDR3 DNA reads TGTGCCAGCAGCTGGGACAGGAGCGAGCAGTACTTC. Protein: CASSWDRSEQYF. The chain combines TRBV7-9 with TRBJ2-7, with 8 bases matching TRBD1. Unmatched junction bases numbered 2, after V lost 4 bases and J lost 6 bases. Germline V gene data show CDR1 as SEHNR and CDR2 as FQNEAQ (reference sequence). This CDR3 region has 12 residues.